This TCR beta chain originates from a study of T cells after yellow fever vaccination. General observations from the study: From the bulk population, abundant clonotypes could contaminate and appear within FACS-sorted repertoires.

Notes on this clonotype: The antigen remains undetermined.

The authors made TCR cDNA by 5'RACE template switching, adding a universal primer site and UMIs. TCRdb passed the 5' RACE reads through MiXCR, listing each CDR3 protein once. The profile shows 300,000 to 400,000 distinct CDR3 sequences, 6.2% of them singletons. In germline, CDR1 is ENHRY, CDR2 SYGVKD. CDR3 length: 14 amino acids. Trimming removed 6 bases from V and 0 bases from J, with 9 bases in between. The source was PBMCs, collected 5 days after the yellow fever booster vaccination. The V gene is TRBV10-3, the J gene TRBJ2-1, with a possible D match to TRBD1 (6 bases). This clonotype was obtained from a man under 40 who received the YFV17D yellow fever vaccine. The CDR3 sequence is CAISTDSSYNEQFF. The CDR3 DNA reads TGTGCCATCAGCACGGACAGCTCCTACAATGAGCAGTTCTTC.